This TCR beta chain is from a study of T-cell memory formation after mild COVID-19. TCRdb itself ran the 5' RACE reads through MiXCR, one entry per CDR3 protein. The sample lists about 270,000 distinct CDR3 sequences; over 15% were seen once. Germline V gene data show CDR1 as SQVTM and CDR2 as ANQGSEA. V lost 6 bases and J lost 5; bases outside the gene matches: 20. The CDR3 covers 17 residues. Sequencing used PBMCs or a T cell subset sorted from them (not recorded which). V usage is TRBV29-1 and J usage is TRBJ2-7, with 9 bases fitting TRBD1. The TCR originated in an adult woman who had mild COVID-19 (a few samples of this study predate the infection). Cell type and time point are not known. The CDR3 DNA reads as TGCAGCGTAGCTCTGATCGGCTCGGGACAGGGTCGCGACGAGCAGTACTTC. Translated: CSVALIGSGQGRDEQYF.